This TCR beta chain appears in the sequencing data of a study of cytomegalovirus exposure and HLA in healthy donors. Study-wide points: Segments of the TCR beta V type were, in most cases, productive about 87% or about 30% of the time in an earlier analysis. Across donors, most TCRs were seen rarely, yet some public ones were widespread.

Germline CDR1 is MGHDK and CDR2 is SYGVNS. V trimming: 3 bases; J trimming: 0 bases; junction bases outside the gene matches: 5. There are 16 residues in the CDR3. With respect to this clone: Antigen unknown.

Use of 60 Vbeta and 13 Jbeta primers characterized the PCR. Assay used: immunoSEQ multiplex PCR; TCRdb lists only in-frame clones, some missing. The profile shows 95,000 to 100,000 clones, under 80% of them singletons. Source material: PBMCs. The rearrangement joins TRBV25-1 to TRBJ2-3; 8 bases are shared with TRBD2. The sequence was obtained from a man aged 35 to 55 in good health and CMV-seronegative. The chain's CDR3 is CASSDIGGGSTDTQYF. The CDR3 DNA sequence: TGTGCCAGCAGTGATATCGGCGGGGGGAGCACAGATACGCAGTATTTT. Full variable domain (rest looked up from reference TRBV25-1 and TRBJ2-3): EADIYQTPRYLVIGTGKKITLECSQTMGHDKMYWYQQDPGMELHLIHYSYGVNSTEKGDLSSESTVSRIRTEHFPLTLESARPSHTSQYLCASSDIGGGSTDTQYFGPGTRLTVL.